This entry is about one T cell receptor beta chain. Method: immunoSEQ multiplex PCR; TCRdb's copy keeps in-frame clones and lacks some. The repertoire holds roughly 300,000 clones, with around 88% as singletons. This sample is drawn from a study of blood T cell repertoires in COVID-19. In the study overall: Specimens from acute and convalescent COVID-19 originated in the United States, Italy and Spain.

The CDR3 extends over 19 amino acids. Germline V lookup: CDR1 SGHRS, CDR2 YFSETQ. J lost 2 bases, V lost 2 bases, and 15 bases had no gene match. The rearrangement links TRBV5-1 to TRBJ2-3; TRBD2 matches at 9 bases. Specimen: peripheral blood. The sequence derives from a woman aged 45-65 years with acute or convalescent COVID-19. This CDR3 reads CASSFTLGRGGLVTDTQYF. The CDR3 bases are TGCGCCAGCAGCTTCACCCTCGGGCGGGGGGGCCTTGTCACAGATACGCAGTATTTT.